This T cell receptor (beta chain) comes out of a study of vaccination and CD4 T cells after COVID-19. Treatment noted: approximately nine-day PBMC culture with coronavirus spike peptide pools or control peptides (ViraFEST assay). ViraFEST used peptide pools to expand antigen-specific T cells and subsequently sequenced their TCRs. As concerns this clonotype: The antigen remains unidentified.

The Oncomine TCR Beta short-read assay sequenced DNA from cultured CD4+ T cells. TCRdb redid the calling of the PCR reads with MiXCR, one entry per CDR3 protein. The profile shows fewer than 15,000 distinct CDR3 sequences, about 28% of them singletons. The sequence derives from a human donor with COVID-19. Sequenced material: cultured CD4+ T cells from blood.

CDR3 region: CASSLGLAENYEQYF. The CDR3 DNA reads TGTGCCAGCAGTTTGGGACTAGCGGAGAACTACGAGCAGTACTTC. The chain recombines TRBV12-3 or TRBV12-4 with TRBJ2-7; 11 bases map to TRBD2. The CDR3 loop spans 15 amino acids. Trimming took 3 bases from V and 3 from J; bases not matched to a gene: 4.